These 17 T cell receptor beta chains share one sample of origin, sequenced in a study of blood T cell repertoires in COVID-19. The table came from immunoSEQ multiplex PCR; TCRdb's copy has only in-frame clones and leaves some out. The sample holds about 130,000 clones, 70% to 80% seen once. The source material was peripheral blood. The receptors were gathered from a human donor in a cohort sampled during active COVID-19.

This clone was observed once. The chain has TRBV11-2 and TRBJ2-1, with D unresolved. Deletions cut 5 bases from V and 6 bases from J, with 17 bases between. The CDR3 consists of 15 residues. Germline values: CDR1 SGHAT, CDR2 FQNNGV. For the CDR3, the DNA is TGTGCCAGCAGCCCCCGGGTCAGCAAAACCAATGAGCAGTTCTTC. Protein product: CASSPRVSKTNEQFF.

The rearrangement uses TRBV5-5 and TRBJ2-7; a weak D match, TRBD1 (5 bases). Germline lookup yields CDR1 SGHKS and CDR2 YYEKEE (reference sequence). CDR3 size: 13 residues. V lost 1 base, J lost 3 bases, and 8 bases lay in between. The CDR3 DNA reads TGTGCCAGCAGCTTGACAGACAGCTACGAGCAGTACTTC. It specifies CASSLTDSYEQYF. The variable domain in full, completed from reference TRBV5-5 and TRBJ2-7, reads DAGVTQSPTHLIKTRGQQVTLRCSPISGHKSVSWYQQVLGQGPQFIFQYYEKEERGRGNFPDRFSARQFPNYSSELNVNALLLGDSALYLCASSLTDSYEQYFGPGTRLTVT.

V gene TRBV5-4 combines with J gene TRBJ1-2, with a tentative D call TRBD1 (5 bases). The germline V gene encodes CDR1 SGHNT and CDR2 YYREEE (reference sequence). Trimming took off 5 bases at V and 5 bases at J, with 22 bases between the two ends. This CDR3 contains 16 residues. The CDR3 reads CASRGDSRGLGYGYTF. CDR3 in DNA: TGTGCCAGCAGGGGGGATTCGCGGGGTTTAGGGTATGGCTACACCTTC. Drawing the rest from reference TRBV5-4 and TRBJ1-2, the complete variable domain is ETGVTQSPTHLIKTRGQQVTLRCSSQSGHNTVSWYQQALGQGPQFIFQYYREEENGRGNFPPRFSGLQFPNYSSELNVNALELDDSALYLCASRGDSRGLGYGYTFGSGTRLTVV.

V gene TRBV18 combines with J gene TRBJ2-1, with D possibly TRBD2 on 5 matching bases. This CDR3 region has 16 residues. Between the trimmed V and J ends, which lost 2 bases and 2 bases, there was a span of 13 bases. Per the germline V gene, CDR1 is KGHSH and CDR2 is LQKENI. Here the CDR3 DNA reads TGTGCCAGCTCACCAGGACTGGACCGCGCCTACAATGAGCAGTTCTTC. Protein: CASSPGLDRAYNEQFF. Looking up the rest from reference TRBV18 and TRBJ2-1 gives the full variable domain: NAGVMQNPRHLVRRRGQEARLRCSPMKGHSHVYWYRQLPEEGLKFMVYLQKENIIDESGMPKERFSAEFPKEGPSILRIQQVVRGDSAAYFCASSPGLDRAYNEQFFGPGTRLTVL.

The chain recombines TRBV2 with TRBJ2-5; 9 nucleotides line up with TRBD1. The length of the CDR3 is 12 residues. In germline, CDR1 is SNHLY, CDR2 FYNNEI. J lost 4 bases, V lost 11 bases, and 5 bases had no gene match. CDR3 sequence: CAGSTGGETQYF. CDR3 DNA sequence: TGTGCCGGATCGACAGGGGGAGAGACCCAGTACTTC.

J is TRBJ2-3 and V is TRBV2; the match to TRBD2 covers 11 bases. The germline CDR1 and CDR2 sequences are SNHLY and FYNNEI. After removal of 6 bases from V and 1 base from J, the junction contained 15 bases not matched to a gene. CDR3 length equals 19 residues. CDR3 coding DNA: TGTGCCAGCAGAAACGGTGGTTTAGCGGGGGGGCGGGGCACAGATACGCAGTATTTT. Encoded protein: CASRNGGLAGGRGTDTQYF.

The chain carries TRBV7-2 and TRBJ2-2; 10 bases agree with TRBD2. The V and J ends lost 6 bases and 2 bases, in that order; junction bases with no gene match: 9. The CDR3 has 17 residues. CDR1 is SGHTA, CDR2 FQGNSA, per germline. CDR3 in amino acids: CASRSHGLAANTGELFF. CDR3 coding DNA: TGTGCCAGCAGGTCGCACGGACTAGCGGCCAACACCGGGGAGCTGTTTTTT.

This chain connects TRBV27 to TRBJ2-7; the match to TRBD1 covers 9 bases. V gave up 3 bases and J gave up 1 base; unmatched junction bases: 4. The germline gives CDR1 MNHEY, CDR2 SMNVEV (reference sequence). This CDR3 comprises 15 residues. CDR3 coding DNA: TGTGCCAGCAGTTTTAGGGACAGGGAATCCTACGAGCAGTACTTC. Its translation is CASSFRDRESYEQYF.

The V gene is TRBV6-4, the J gene TRBJ1-1, with TRBD1 matching over 8 bases. Per the germline V gene, CDR1 is MRHNA and CDR2 is SNTAGT. The CDR3 runs to 15 residues. The junction had 5 bases not matched to a gene; V was cut back by 4 bases and J by 1 base. Here the CDR3 reads CASSAGTGGNTEAFF. The CDR3 DNA follows: TGTGCCAGCAGTGCCGGAACAGGGGGGAACACTGAAGCTTTCTTT.

In its sample, this clone was seen once. The chain carries TRBV9 and TRBJ1-2, with 7 bases fitting TRBD1. J lost 8 bases, V lost 3 bases, and 4 bases had no gene match. This CDR3 region has 12 residues. Germline-derived CDR1 and CDR2 are SGDLS and YYNGEE. Here the CDR3 DNA reads TGTGCCAGCAGCGGCGGGACAGCGGGCTACACCTTC. The encoded protein is CASSGGTAGYTF.

The rearrangement uses TRBV7-8 and TRBJ2-7; D is unclear. This CDR3 is built from 12 residues. V dropped 5 bases and J dropped 2 bases, with 7 bases sitting between them. Germline CDR1 reads SGHVS; CDR2 reads FQNEAQ. The CDR3 DNA sequence: TGTGCCAGCAGCCGAACTGCCTACGAGCAGTACTTC. Protein: CASSRTAYEQYF.

The rearrangement links TRBV5-6 to TRBJ2-7; D is possibly TRBD1 (5 bases). V lost 0 bases and J lost 1, with 8 bases in between. Germline CDR1 and CDR2: SGHDT and YYEEEE. The CDR3 extends over 14 amino acids. This CDR3 reads CASSLGQGSYEQYF. In nucleotides, the CDR3 is TGTGCCAGCAGCTTGGGCCAGGGTTCCTACGAGCAGTACTTC.

The rearrangement links TRBV6-5 to TRBJ2-5; perhaps TRBD1 as D (6 bases). The CDR3 consists of 15 residues. CDR1 is MNHEY and CDR2 is SVGAGI in the germline V gene. V shed 2 bases and J shed 7 bases, with 17 bases lying between them. This chain's CDR3 is CASSYEGHRTGTQYF. CDR3 in DNA: TGTGCCAGCAGTTACGAGGGACACAGGACGGGGACCCAGTACTTC.

The chain has TRBV19 and TRBJ2-1; TRBD2 matches at 13 bases. V gave up 6 bases and J gave up 2 bases; unmatched junction bases: 4. The CDR3 is made up of 16 amino acids. The V gene's germline CDR1 is LNHDA and CDR2 SQIVND (reference sequence). CDR3 region: CASRQTSGGPYNEQFF. In DNA form, the CDR3 reads TGTGCCAGTAGGCAGACTAGCGGGGGGCCCTACAATGAGCAGTTCTTC.

This clone was seen once. This chain joins TRBV24-1 and TRBJ2-5; D is uncertain. The CDR3 is 13 amino acids. The V and J ends lost 9 bases and 0 bases respectively, with 10 bases between them. Germline V gene data show CDR1 as KGHDR and CDR2 as SFDVKD. The CDR3 bases are TGTGCCACCGGTAGTAGTTACCAAGAGACCCAGTACTTC. Residues: CATGSSYQETQYF.

This clone turned up a few times. The chain uses TRBV14 and TRBJ2-7; D not resolved. CDR3 length: 14 amino acids. CDR1 and CDR2 from the germline V gene are SGHDN and FVKESK. Trimming cost V 2 bases and J 0 bases, with 8 bases left between them. The CDR3 region is CASSQTPSSYEQYF. CDR3 coding DNA: TGTGCCAGCAGCCAAACACCCAGCTCCTACGAGCAGTACTTC.

This clone showed up just once. J is TRBJ1-4 and V is TRBV6-5; 7 nucleotides line up with TRBD1. Germline V gives CDR1 MNHEY, CDR2 SVGAGI. This CDR3 spans 14 amino acids. The J segment lost 3 bases and the V segment lost 6 bases, leaving 4 bases of the junction unmatched. The CDR3 region is CASRPGGPNEKLFF. The CDR3 DNA reads as TGTGCCAGCAGGCCAGGGGGGCCTAATGAAAAACTGTTTTTT.